This TCR beta chain was found in a study of CD8 T cells in ankylosing spondylitis (dated by TCRdb to about 2017). About the full investigation: The study profiled T cell receptor beta repertoires in healthy donors and ankylosing spondylitis patients to find disease-linked TCR variants. In total, the full study cohort was made up of about 99 healthy donors and approximately 24 ankylosing spondylitis patients. Peripheral blood was sampled, and synovial fluid was also collected from ankylosing spondylitis patients. Paper-wide results and their limitations: The disease-linked clones were reported as significantly enriched in matched synovial fluid samples from ankylosing spondylitis patients. Some motif variants had previously been reported in the synovial fluid and blood of reactive arthritis patients, which suggests shared mechanisms of disease initiation. In peripheral blood, the disease-linked clones were found at relatively low frequencies and had a CD8+ phenotype. Blood from ankylosing spondylitis patients appeared to be characterized by a TCR beta motif composed of under ten highly homologous amino acid variants.

This clonotype came up a few times. There is no known antigen for this receptor. Per-nucleotide qualities are absent, and no much larger clonotype sits a single base away. Sequencing was performed on an Illumina HiSeq 2500. Quantitative 5'-RACE with molecular barcodes was used to prepare TCR beta libraries. Per the source publication's procedure: A new computational method based on a probabilistic model of VDJ rearrangement was used to identify disease-linked TCR variants. Through fastp at Q25 and MiXCR, TCRdb rebuilt clones from the public reads, retaining in-frame beta chains. Every entry covers one CDR3 protein and lists the most common genes and DNA from its rows. The V and J calls follow TCRdb's processing rather than the paper's. Within this sample are hundreds of thousands of distinct CDR3 sequences, with 9.5% to 15% of them counted one time only. Clones ranked in the top ten supply approximately 6.2% of the sample.

V sheds 3 bases and J sheds 1 base, leaving 13 bases between their ends. CDR1 and CDR2 are read off the germline V gene as MGHRA and YSYEKL. Reading from cysteine to phenylalanine, the CDR3 counts 17 amino acids. Only the CDR3 part of the read is kept: 51 bases, read in frame from the first base. The sequenced sample consisted of blood, either unsorted or a sorted T cell fraction (not recorded which). The chain employs TRBV4-1 and TRBJ1-6; a confident D gene designation cannot be given. The TCR sequence derives from a male donor with ankylosing spondylitis. The CDR3 loop reads CASSQFVLGSYNSPLHF. The DNA is as follows: TGCGCCAGCAGCCAGTTCGTTTTGGGGTCCTATAATTCACCCCTCCACTTT.